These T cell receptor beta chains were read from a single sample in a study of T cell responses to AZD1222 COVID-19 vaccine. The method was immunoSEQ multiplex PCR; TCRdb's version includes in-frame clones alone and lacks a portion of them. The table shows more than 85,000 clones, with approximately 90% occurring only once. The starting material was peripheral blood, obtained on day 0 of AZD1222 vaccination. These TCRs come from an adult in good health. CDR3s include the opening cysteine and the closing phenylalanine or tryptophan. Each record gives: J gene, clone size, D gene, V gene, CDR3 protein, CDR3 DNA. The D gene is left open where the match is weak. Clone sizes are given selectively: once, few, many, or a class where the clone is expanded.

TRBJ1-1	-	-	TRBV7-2	CASSSGPLRRTEAFF	TGTGCCAGCAGCTCAGGACCCCTGAGGCGGACTGAAGCTTTCTTT
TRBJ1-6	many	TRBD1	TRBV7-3	CASSSLGTGGGSPLHF	TGTGCCAGCAGCTCTCTCGGGACAGGGGGAGGTTCACCCCTCCACTTT
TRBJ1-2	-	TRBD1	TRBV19	CASSRLGTGERYTF	TGTGCCAGTAGCCGCCTAGGGACAGGGGAACGCTACACCTTC
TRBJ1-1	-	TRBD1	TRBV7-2	CASSLTYGTGYRNTEAFF	TGTGCCAGCAGCTTAACCTACGGGACAGGGTATCGCAACACTGAAGCTTTCTTT
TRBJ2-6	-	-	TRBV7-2	CASSLVTRPSGANVLTF	TGTGCCAGCAGCTTAGTGACTCGGCCCTCTGGGGCCAACGTCCTGACTTTC
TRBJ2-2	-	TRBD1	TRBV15	CATQDRENTGELFF	TGTGCCACTCAGGACAGGGAAAACACCGGGGAGCTGTTTTTT
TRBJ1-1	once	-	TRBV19	CASSLAPGLGDTEAFF	TGTGCCAGTAGCTTAGCCCCGGGACTCGGGGACACTGAAGCTTTCTTT
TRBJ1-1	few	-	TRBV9	CASSVEAMNTEAFF	TGTGCCAGCAGCGTAGAGGCCATGAACACTGAAGCTTTCTTT
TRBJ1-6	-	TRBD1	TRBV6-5	CASTGQYNSPLHF	TGTGCCAGCACGGGACAGTATAATTCACCCCTCCACTTT
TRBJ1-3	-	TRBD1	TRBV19	CASSGQAISGNTIYF	TGTGCCAGTAGCGGACAGGCAATCTCTGGAAACACCATATATTTT
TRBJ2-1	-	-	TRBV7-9	CASSFDRGHNEQFF	TGTGCCAGCAGCTTCGATCGGGGGCACAATGAGCAGTTCTTC
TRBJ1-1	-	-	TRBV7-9	CASSPRGAEAFF	TGTGCCAGCAGCCCACGGGGGGCTGAAGCTTTCTTT
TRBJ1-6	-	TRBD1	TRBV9	CASSVDRGQNSPLHF	TGTGCCAGCAGCGTCGACAGGGGGCAGAATTCACCCCTCCACTTT
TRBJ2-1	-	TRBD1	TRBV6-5	CASSPRQGLRNEQFF	TGTGCCAGCAGTCCACGACAGGGGCTGCGCAATGAGCAGTTCTTC
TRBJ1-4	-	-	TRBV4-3	CASSQDRDRKLFF	TGCGCCAGCAGCCAAGATCGCGATCGAAAACTGTTTTTT
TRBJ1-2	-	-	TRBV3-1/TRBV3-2	CASSLIGRTGYTF	TGTGCCAGCAGCCTGATAGGGCGGACTGGCTACACCTTC
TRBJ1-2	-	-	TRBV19	CASSMRDRGYTF	TGTGCCAGTAGTATGAGGGACCGTGGCTACACCTTC
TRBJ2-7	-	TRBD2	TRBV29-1	CSVGGGYEQYF	TGCAGCGTTGGGGGGGGCTACGAGCAGTACTTC
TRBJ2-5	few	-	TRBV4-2	CASSQETRETQYF	TGTGCCAGCAGCCAAGAGACTAGGGAGACCCAGTACTTC
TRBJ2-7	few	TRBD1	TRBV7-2	CASSFTGTGRYEQYF	TGTGCCAGCAGCTTTACCGGGACAGGGAGATACGAGCAGTACTTC
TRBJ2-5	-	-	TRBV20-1	CSAKREETQYF	TGCAGTGCTAAACGTGAGGAGACCCAGTACTTC
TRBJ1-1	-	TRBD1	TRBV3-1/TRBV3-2	CASSQDPGRGAFF	TGTGCCAGCAGCCAAGATCCGGGCAGGGGGGCTTTCTTT
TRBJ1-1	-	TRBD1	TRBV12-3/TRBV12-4	CASSTLTGVEAFF	TGTGCCAGCAGTACCCTGACAGGGGTTGAAGCTTTCTTT
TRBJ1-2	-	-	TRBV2	CASSDEARNYGYTF	TGTGCCAGCAGTGATGAGGCACGAAACTATGGCTACACCTTC
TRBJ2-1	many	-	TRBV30	CAWSVTTGNEQFF	TGTGCCTGGAGTGTAACTACGGGCAATGAGCAGTTCTTC
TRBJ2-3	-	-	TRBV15	CATSRDRSPADTQYF	TGTGCCACCAGCAGAGACAGGTCCCCGGCAGATACGCAGTATTTT
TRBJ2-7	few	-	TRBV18	CASSPRPITGPYEQYF	TGTGCCAGCTCACCACGGCCCATCACAGGTCCCTACGAGCAGTACTTC
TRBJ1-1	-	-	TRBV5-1	CASSLTGTNTEAFF	TGCGCCAGCAGCTTGACGGGGACGAACACTGAAGCTTTCTTT
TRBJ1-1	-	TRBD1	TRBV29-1	CSVRQGAAEAFF	TGCAGCGTAAGACAGGGAGCCGCAGAAGCTTTCTTT
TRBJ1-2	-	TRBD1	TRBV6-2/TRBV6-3	CASSYRQGRGYTF	TGTGCCAGCAGTTACCGACAGGGCCGTGGCTACACCTTC
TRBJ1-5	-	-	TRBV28	CASLTGYSNQPQHF	TGTGCCAGCCTCACGGGTTATAGCAATCAGCCCCAGCATTTT
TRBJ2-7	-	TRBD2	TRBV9	CASSAGLAGSRAYEQYF	TGTGCCAGCAGCGCGGGACTAGCGGGGAGTAGGGCCTACGAGCAGTACTTC
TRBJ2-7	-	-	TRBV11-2	CASSLAQQGRGYEQYF	TGTGCCAGCAGCTTAGCACAACAGGGAAGGGGCTACGAGCAGTACTTC
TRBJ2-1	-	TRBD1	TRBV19	CACRDRSYNEQFF	TGTGCCTGCCGGGACAGATCCTACAATGAGCAGTTCTTC
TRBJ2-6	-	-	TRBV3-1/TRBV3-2	CASSTRRGGANVLTF	TGTGCCAGCAGTACACGCCGAGGTGGGGCCAACGTCCTGACTTTC
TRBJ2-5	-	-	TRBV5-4	CASSLEGGETQYF	TGTGCCAGCAGCTTGGAGGGTGGGGAGACCCAGTACTTC
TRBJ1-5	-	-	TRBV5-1	CASSLDGGSGQPQHF	TGCGCCAGCAGCTTGGATGGGGGCAGCGGTCAGCCCCAGCATTTT
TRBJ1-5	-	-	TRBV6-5	CASSPYQDPNQPQHF	TGTGCCAGCAGCCCGTACCAGGACCCCAATCAGCCCCAGCATTTT
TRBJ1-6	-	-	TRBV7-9	CASSWNRDTNSPLHF	TGTGCCAGCAGCTGGAACCGGGACACTAATTCACCCCTCCACTTT
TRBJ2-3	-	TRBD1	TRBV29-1	CSVEWTGVPDTQYF	TGCAGCGTTGAGTGGACAGGAGTTCCAGATACGCAGTATTTT
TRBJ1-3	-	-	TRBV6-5	CASSYSSGEAGNTIYF	TGTGCCAGCAGTTACTCGTCAGGGGAAGCTGGAAACACCATATATTTT
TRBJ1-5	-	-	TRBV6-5	CASSYGANSNQPQHF	TGTGCCAGCAGTTATGGGGCAAATAGCAATCAGCCCCAGCATTTT
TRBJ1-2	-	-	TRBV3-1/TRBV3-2	CASSLPGQRAGYTF	TGTGCCAGCAGCCTGCCGGGACAACGAGCAGGCTACACCTTC
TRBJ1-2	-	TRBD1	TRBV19	CASSPQGIPYGYTF	TGTGCCAGTAGTCCACAGGGGATACCCTATGGCTACACCTTC
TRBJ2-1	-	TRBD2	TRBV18	CASSPSGAVANEQFF	TGTGCCAGCTCACCTAGCGGGGCCGTCGCCAATGAGCAGTTCTTC
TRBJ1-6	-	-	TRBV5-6	CASSLGWAAGKPLHF	TGTGCCAGCAGCTTGGGATGGGCAGCGGGTAAACCCCTCCACTTT
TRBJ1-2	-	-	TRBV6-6	CASRITRNYGYTF	TGTGCCAGCAGGATCACTCGAAACTATGGCTACACCTTC
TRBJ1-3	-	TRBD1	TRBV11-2	CASSAHRGSGNTIYF	TGTGCCAGCAGCGCCCACAGGGGGTCTGGAAACACCATATATTTT
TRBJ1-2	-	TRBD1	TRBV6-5	CASGDRGFYGYTF	TGTGCCAGCGGGGACAGGGGGTTCTATGGCTACACCTTC
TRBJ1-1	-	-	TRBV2	CASSKGSTEAFF	TGTGCCAGCAGTAAGGGTAGCACTGAAGCTTTCTTT
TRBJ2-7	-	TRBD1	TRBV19	CASSRDREAYEQYF	TGTGCCAGTAGTAGGGACAGGGAGGCCTACGAGCAGTACTTC
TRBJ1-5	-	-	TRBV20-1	CSARGVQPQHF	TGCAGTGCTAGAGGGGTTCAGCCCCAGCATTTT
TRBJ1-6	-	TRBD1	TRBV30	CAWGTGTANSPLHF	TGTGCCTGGGGGACCGGGACAGCTAATTCACCCCTCCACTTT
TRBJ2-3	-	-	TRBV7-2	CASRSTYTDTQYF	TGTGCCAGCAGGTCCACCTACACAGATACGCAGTATTTT
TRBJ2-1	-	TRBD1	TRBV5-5	CASSLGQGSYNEQFF	TGTGCCAGCAGCTTAGGACAGGGGTCCTACAATGAGCAGTTCTTC